The 27 T cell receptor beta chains presented below share a single source sample, sequenced in a study of shared clonotypes between healthy human individuals. TCRdb keeps only in-frame clones here, not all; method: immunoSEQ multiplex PCR. The sample lists about 2.3 million clones; around 93% were seen once. What was sequenced was naive CD4+ T cells from PBMCs. Sample subset: CD45RA+ positively selected. The source is a man between 18 and 35 years old in good health. Some clones in this sample may be carry-over from other donors' samples.

The rearrangement uses TRBV7-9 and TRBJ2-7, with 7 bases lining up with TRBD1. Germline V gene lookup returns CDR1 SEHNR and CDR2 FQNEAQ (reference sequence). The CDR3 is made up of 13 amino acids. The V and J ends lost 7 bases and 3 bases, in that order; junction bases with no gene match: 6. CDR3 nucleotides: TGTGCCAGCAAGAGTGGGGACAGCTACGAGCAGTACTTC. Amino acid sequence: CASKSGDSYEQYF. Using reference TRBV7-9 and TRBJ2-7 for the parts outside the CDR3, the full variable domain is DTGVSQNPRHKITKRGQNVTFRCDPISEHNRLYWYRQTLGQGPEFLTYFQNEAQLEKSRLLSDRFSAERPKGSFSTLEIQRTEQGDSAMYLCASKSGDSYEQYFGPGTRLTVT.

CDR3 residues: CASSLAPSGGTEAFF. CDR3 coding DNA: TGTGCCAGCAGCTTAGCCCCCTCAGGGGGCACTGAAGCTTTCTTT. The chain carries TRBV7-2 and TRBJ1-1; 7 nucleotides match TRBD1. Germline loops: CDR1 SGHTA, CDR2 FQGNSA. The CDR3 extends over 15 amino acids. V was clipped by 0 bases and J by 4 bases; unmatched bases: 5.

This sequence joins TRBV7-2 and TRBJ2-2, with D possibly TRBD1 on 5 matching bases. Germline V lookup: CDR1 SGHTA, CDR2 FQGNSA. Trimming took 2 bases from V and 6 from J, leaving 10 bases between them. The CDR3 has 14 residues. The CDR3 DNA reads as TGTGCCAGCAGCTTACTAGGGGCACCCGGGGAGCTGTTTTTT. Encoded protein: CASSLLGAPGELFF.

The chain couples TRBV5-1 to TRBJ2-5; D call uncertain. V was cut by 0 bases and J by 2 bases, with 11 bases left in between. Germline CDR1 SGHRS, CDR2 YFSETQ. The CDR3 has 15 amino acids. CDR3 DNA: TGCGCCAGCAGCTTGGCGGCAGTCCGTCAAGAGACCCAGTACTTC. This sequence encodes CASSLAAVRQETQYF. Full variable domain (rest looked up from reference TRBV5-1 and TRBJ2-5): KAGVTQTPRYLIKTRGQQVTLSCSPISGHRSVSWYQQTPGQGLQFLFEYFSETQRNKGNFPGRFSGRQFSNSRSEMNVSTLELGDSALYLCASSLAAVRQETQYFGPGTRLLVL.

Of note for this clone: Other DNA sequences within the sample encode an identical CDR3. The chain combines TRBV18 with TRBJ2-7; a weak D match, TRBD1 (6 bases). Germline CDR1 reads KGHSH; CDR2 reads LQKENI. CDR3 size: 14 residues. V lost 3 bases to trimming and J lost 0 bases, with 9 bases between them. CDR3 amino acids: CASSPGQISYEQYF. The CDR3 DNA follows: TGTGCCAGCTCACCCGGACAGATCTCCTACGAGCAGTACTTC.

The chain is built from TRBV5-1 and TRBJ2-5; 7 positions agree with TRBD2. Per germline, CDR1 SGHRS and CDR2 YFSETQ. V lost 4 bases and J lost 2; bases outside the gene matches: 14. The CDR3 runs 17 residues. CDR3 residues: CASSAGTMGPGQETQYF. Written as DNA, the CDR3 is TGCGCCAGCAGCGCGGGGACTATGGGGCCTGGTCAAGAGACCCAGTACTTC. Full variable domain (outside the CDR3, taken from reference TRBV5-1 and TRBJ2-5): KAGVTQTPRYLIKTRGQQVTLSCSPISGHRSVSWYQQTPGQGLQFLFEYFSETQRNKGNFPGRFSGRQFSNSRSEMNVSTLELGDSALYLCASSAGTMGPGQETQYFGPGTRLLVL.

The CDR3 DNA sequence: TGTGCCAGCAGTCCCTATTCCCACGGGGAGCTGTTTTTT. Translation: CASSPYSHGELFF. The chain joins TRBV27 to TRBJ2-2; unclear D gene. Germline V CDR1 and CDR2: MNHEY, SMNVEV (reference sequence). CDR3 length: 13 amino acids. The V end was cut by 5 bases, the J end by 7 bases, with 11 bases between.

The V call is TRBV27, the J call TRBJ2-1, with 15 bases aligning to TRBD2. CDR3 length: 16 residues. V lost 3 bases and J lost 8; bases outside the gene matches: 5. The germline CDR1 and CDR2 sequences are MNHEY and SMNVEV (reference sequence). The CDR3 loop is CASSFGTSGRSHEQFF. The CDR3 coding sequence is TGTGCCAGCAGTTTTGGGACTAGCGGGAGGTCCCATGAGCAGTTCTTC.

The V call is TRBV7-8, the J call TRBJ2-2; the D is unclear. Trimming took off 4 bases at V and 3 bases at J, with 9 bases between the two ends. Germline CDR1 reads SGHVS; CDR2 reads FQNEAQ. The CDR3 length is 14 residues. CDR3 coding DNA: TGTGCCAGCAGCTCGGGCTCTTACACCGGGGAGCTGTTTTTT. Its translation: CASSSGSYTGELFF.

The J gene is TRBJ1-1, the V gene TRBV30; no clear D gene. V was pared by 3 bases and J by 6 bases, with 11 bases between. The V gene's germline CDR1 is GTSNPN and CDR2 SVGIG (reference sequence). CDR3 size: 12 residues. The CDR3 DNA reads as TGTGCCTGGAGCCCGTTCCCCCCTGAAGCTTTCTTT. Translated, it gives CAWSPFPPEAFF.

This clone was seen just once. This chain joins TRBV5-8 and TRBJ1-2, with 8 nucleotides matching TRBD1. Germline V lookup: CDR1 SGHTS, CDR2 YDEGEE. CDR3 length: 15 amino acids. V shed 0 bases, J shed 2 bases, and the junction held 3 bases outside the gene matches. For the CDR3, the DNA is TGTGCCAGCAGCTTGGGAGACAGGGGCAACTATGGCTACACCTTC. Protein sequence: CASSLGDRGNYGYTF.

For the CDR3, the DNA is TGCAGTGCCCGAATCGGGACAGTAAAGTACTTC. Protein sequence: CSARIGTVKYF. The V call is TRBV20-1, the J call TRBJ2-5, with 7 bases lining up with TRBD1. V trimming: 6 bases; J trimming: 12 bases; junction bases outside the gene matches: 10. The CDR3 totals 11 residues. CDR1 is DFQATT and CDR2 is SNEGSKA in the germline V gene (reference sequence).

This chain's CDR3 is CASSPHQGITEAFF. DNA for the CDR3: TGTGCCAGCAGCCCCCATCAGGGGATCACTGAAGCTTTCTTT. V usage is TRBV7-9 and J usage is TRBJ1-1, with a tentative D call TRBD1 (6 bases). Germline lookup yields CDR1 SEHNR and CDR2 FQNEAQ (reference sequence). V was clipped by 5 bases and J by 4 bases, with 14 bases between them. The length of the CDR3 is 14 residues.

The chain uses TRBV5-1 and TRBJ1-2; 9 bases line up with TRBD1. This CDR3 has 15 residues. Germline CDR1 SGHRS, CDR2 YFSETQ. After removal of 4 bases from V and 5 bases from J, the junction contained 9 bases not matched to a gene. CDR3 nucleotides: TGCGCCAGCAGCCTAACCGGGACAGGGATATATGGCTACACCTTC. Its protein is CASSLTGTGIYGYTF.

J is TRBJ1-1 and V is TRBV5-4; 7 bases align to TRBD1. The junction had 13 bases not matched to a gene; V was cut back by 6 bases and J by 2 bases. The germline V gene encodes CDR1 SGHNT and CDR2 YYREEE (reference sequence). This CDR3 contains 16 residues. The CDR3 sequence: CASTPNRGGTNTEAFF. CDR3 bases: TGTGCCAGCACGCCAAACAGGGGAGGAACTAACACTGAAGCTTTCTTT.

The chain couples TRBV7-3 to TRBJ2-7, with 7 bases aligning to TRBD2. Germline CDR1 SGHTA, CDR2 FQGTGA. The CDR3 sequence is 15 residues long. Losses at the gene ends were 5 bases for V and 0 bases for J; bases not matched to a gene: 7. The CDR3 reads CASSPASGPSYEQYF. In DNA, the CDR3 is TGTGCCAGCAGCCCCGCTAGCGGCCCCTCCTACGAGCAGTACTTC.

The rearrangement links TRBV28 to TRBJ1-2; tentative D call: TRBD1 (6 bases). V dropped 3 bases and J dropped 5 bases, with 10 bases sitting between them. Germline-derived CDR1 and CDR2 are MDHEN and SYDVKM. The CDR3 runs 13 residues. The chain's CDR3 is CASSFQGIYGYTF. The CDR3 nucleotides are TGTGCCAGCAGTTTTCAGGGGATTTATGGCTACACCTTC.

This chain connects TRBV19 to TRBJ1-3; D is unresolved. Germline CDR1 LNHDA, CDR2 SQIVND (reference sequence). The CDR3 consists of 15 residues. The ends were cut back, 5 bases at V and 5 bases at J, with 16 bases in the middle. Here the CDR3 DNA reads TGTGCCAGTAGTCCCGACGGGAGAACAAGAAACACCATATATTTT. It translates to CASSPDGRTRNTIYF.

The chain uses TRBV7-9 and TRBJ1-2, with D perhaps matching TRBD1 (5 bases). This CDR3 spans 15 amino acids. Trimming removed 8 bases from V and 8 bases from J, with 24 bases in between. Germline lookup yields CDR1 SEHNR and CDR2 FQNEAQ (reference sequence). CDR3 residues: CASGKDLGGVGGYTF. CDR3 nucleotides: TGTGCCAGCGGAAAGGACCTGGGAGGGGTAGGCGGCTACACCTTC.

As to this clone: Additional DNA sequences in this sample encode the identical CDR3. This chain uses TRBV6-1 with TRBJ2-7, with D hard to call. Looked up from germline, CDR1 is MNHNS and CDR2 is SASEGT. The CDR3 totals 12 residues. V lost 6 bases and J lost 4, with 10 bases in between. The CDR3 here is CASRDVGYEQYF. CDR3 sequence (DNA): TGTGCCAGCAGGGACGTAGGGTACGAGCAGTACTTC.

This chain uses TRBV2 with TRBJ2-7, with 8 bases matching TRBD1. Germline V gives CDR1 SNHLY, CDR2 FYNNEI. V lost 3 bases, J lost 1 base, and 5 bases stayed unmatched. The CDR3 is 15 amino acids. The chain's CDR3 is CASSDWTGISYEQYF. CDR3 bases: TGTGCCAGCAGTGATTGGACAGGGATTTCCTACGAGCAGTACTTC.

The V call is TRBV15, the J call TRBJ2-7, with TRBD2 identical over 12 bases. Per the germline V gene, CDR1 is LNHNV and CDR2 is YYDKDF (reference sequence). After removal of 4 bases from V and 3 bases from J, the junction contained 13 bases not matched to a gene. This CDR3 contains 18 residues. The CDR3 DNA is TGTGCCACCAGCACCGGGACTAGCGGGCGAGTGGGTAACTACGAGCAGTACTTC. Protein product: CATSTGTSGRVGNYEQYF.

This clone was seen only once. The genes are TRBV7-9 and TRBJ2-3; either TRBD1 or TRBD2 may fit D (5 bases each). Looked up from germline, CDR1 is SEHNR and CDR2 is FQNEAQ (reference sequence). V lost 1 base and J 6 bases, leaving 17 bases between the germline ends. This CDR3 comprises 16 residues. The CDR3 DNA reads as TGTGCCAGCAGCTTAGAGGGTACCCTTGAGGGGGATACGCAGTATTTT. Its translation is CASSLEGTLEGDTQYF.

The rearrangement links TRBV28 to TRBJ1-1; D is perhaps TRBD1 (6 bases). V was shortened by 2 bases and J by 7 bases, with 8 bases between the two germline ends. CDR1 MDHEN and CDR2 SYDVKM come from the germline V gene. There are 12 residues in the CDR3. CDR3 protein: CASSLKGDEAFF. The DNA for the CDR3 is TGTGCCAGCAGTTTAAAGGGGGATGAAGCTTTCTTT.

V usage is TRBV27 and J usage is TRBJ2-7, with D tentatively TRBD1 or TRBD2 (5 bases each). CDR1 and CDR2 from the germline V gene are MNHEY and SMNVEV (reference sequence). The ends were cut back, 7 bases at V and 6 bases at J, with 19 bases in the middle. The CDR3 length is 14 residues. The CDR3 region is CASTLGQGRGEQYF. The DNA of the CDR3 is TGTGCCAGCACATTGGGGCAGGGACGCGGCGAGCAGTACTTC.

The V call is TRBV5-1, the J call TRBJ2-7; a weak D match, TRBD2 (6 bases). V was trimmed by 0 bases and J by 3 bases, leaving 13 bases between them. CDR1 and CDR2 (germline): SGHRS, YFSETQ. The CDR3 is 15 residues long. Here the CDR3 reads CASSLVGGTHYEQYF. The CDR3 DNA reads TGCGCCAGCAGCTTGGTTGGCGGGACGCACTACGAGCAGTACTTC.

The rearrangement joins TRBV11-3 to TRBJ2-1; TRBD2 matches 9 bases. V trimming: 0 bases; J trimming: 3 bases; junction bases outside the gene matches: 6. The CDR3 runs to 17 residues. The germline V gene has CDR1 SGHNT and CDR2 YENEEA. In nucleotides, the CDR3 is TGTGCCAGCAGCTTAGATGGGGCGGGAGGGGTCTACAATGAGCAGTTCTTC. Translation: CASSLDGAGGVYNEQFF. Variable domain in full (rest from reference TRBV11-3 and TRBJ2-1): EAGVVQSPRYKIIEKKQPVAFWCNPISGHNTLYWYLQNLGQGPELLIRYENEEAVDDSQLPKDRFSAERLKGVDSTLKIQPAELGDSAVYLCASSLDGAGGVYNEQFFGPGTRLTVL.